This T cell receptor beta chain emerged from a study of T-cell memory formation after mild COVID-19. Trimming removed 1 base from V and 1 base from J, with 2 bases in between. Germline-derived CDR1 and CDR2 are MNHNS and SASEGT. This CDR3 comprises 13 residues. Points from the study as a whole: Contracting clones from day 15 to 85 showed balanced CD4/CD8; later expanders favored CD4+. The finding that pre-infection memory included some responding clones suggested that cross-reactive memory joined.

Turning to this clonotype: Its antigen is unknown.

TCRdb fed the 5' RACE reads into MiXCR, producing one record per CDR3 protein. The repertoire has 500,000 to 600,000 distinct CDR3 sequences, roughly 18% of them found once; the top ten carry around 13%. The sequenced sample consisted of PBMCs or a T cell subset sorted from them (not recorded which). The chain has TRBV6-1 and TRBJ2-4; no definite D call. This receptor was taken from an adult woman who had mild COVID-19 (a few samples of this study predate the infection). Cell type and time point are not known. CDR3 region: CASSEDAKNIQYF. Here the CDR3 DNA reads TGTGCCAGCAGTGAAGATGCCAAAAACATTCAGTACTTC.